This T cell receptor (beta chain) emerged from a study of cytomegalovirus exposure and HLA in healthy donors (dated by TCRdb to about 2017). Background on the whole study: In an earlier analysis of approximately 500 of the donors, 276 Gb of sequence data and 90 million to 120 million unique TCR beta sequences from about 190 million T cells were reported. An early release that covered some 640 HLA-typed donors contained approximately 300 gigabases of sequencing data and tens of millions of unique TCR sequences. Of the approximately 400 genotyped donors, 70% to 90% were placed in the genetic ancestry cluster associated with self-reported Caucasian donors. The aim of the study was to test whether cataloging public T cell receptors could identify signatures of past pathogen exposure. The study profiled the T cell repertoires of about 720 subjects by immunosequencing and related them to cytomegalovirus serostatus. In addition to the first cohort of 666 subjects, a separate validation cohort of 100 to 150 different subjects was used. To predict cytomegalovirus infection status, the study combined high-throughput TCR immunosequencing, statistical association of individual TCRs with disease status, and machine learning. To study patterns of TCR occurrence, a later analysis re-analyzed previously published TCR beta repertoires from 666 donors and added high-resolution HLA genotyping. In the later analysis, no new phenotypic data were used to find candidate immune exposures; instead, reliance was placed on TCR beta sequences and their occurrence across donors. To decide whether each TCR beta V gene segment behaved as functional or pseudogenic, an earlier analysis of some 580 of the donors relied on high-throughput TCR beta sequencing. Alongside the repertoire data, information on donor age, sex, ethnicity and CMV serostatus was compiled. Genome-wide SNP genotypes for about 65% of the roughly 670 donors were used in a later genetic analysis, which treated that subset as a discovery cohort. All discovery cohort repertoires had been generated on a single sequencing platform. Both class I and class II loci were covered by HLA typing, at four-digit resolution. Typing coverage differed by locus: A, B, C, DRB1 and DQB1 were typed in about 620-630 donors, DQA1 in 500 to 550, DPA1 in approximately 600, and DPB1 in about 450. Roughly five DR-DQ haplotypes were treated as single units for association and clustering because of strong linkage in the cohort. Across 398 genotyped donors of the cohort, an average of 235,054 unique TCR beta nucleotide sequences per donor were sequenced, and roughly 17% of those sequences were non-productive. General conclusions and limits of the study: Only TCR beta chains were sequenced in this cohort, and the absence of alpha or paired-chain data limited detectable features. The study gave a list of 150 to 200 TCR beta chains associated with cytomegalovirus. Most TCR sequences were seen in very few donors, while some public TCRs were found in many individuals. The classifier was reported to diagnose cytomegalovirus status with high specificity and sensitivity in both the original cohort and the validation cohort. The 87-base-pair reads could not distinguish some IMGT-functional V segments, including TRBV6-2 and TRBV6-3, so those segments were excluded. In a later analysis, HLA-associated TCR beta chains were found to be more clonally expanded and to have lower generation probabilities than equally common non-associated chains. A further reported finding was that TCR beta sequences accurately predicted the HLA-A and HLA-B alleles for most subjects in the first cohort. In an earlier analysis of some 540 of the donors, most TCR beta V segments appeared in productive rearrangements about 90% or about 30% of the time, broadly matching IMGT annotations. An association between a missense DCLRE1C variant and V-gene and J-gene trimming of TCR beta chains was found in a later genetic analysis and replicated in an independent cohort. In a later analysis, most CMV-associated TCR beta chains were found to appear HLA-restricted, with HLA associations seemingly driven largely by CMV exposure. According to the authors, the approach could potentially be generalized to other disease states and immunological phenotypes. In a later genetic analysis, fewer N-insertions in productive TCRs were reported among donors in an Asian-associated ancestry cluster than the approximately 710-donor mean. Several of the top co-occurrence clusters appeared to be linked to parvovirus B19, influenza, CMV and Epstein-Barr virus, according to a later analysis. In a later analysis, the rate of TCR association differed among HLA loci, with DRB1 alleles having the most associated TCRs and HLA-C alleles having the fewest. HLA typing was unavailable for some donors at each locus, so association tests used only the typed subset. A few of the identified cytomegalovirus-associated TCR beta chains were confirmed in vitro to be specific for cytomegalovirus antigens. Because counts were too low, seventeen rarely observed V segments, including chromosome 9 orphons, were excluded from the earlier analysis of some 540 of the donors. Immune exposure information for the cohort was limited to CMV serostatus. Linkage disequilibrium might explain the correlated functional status among segregating V segments, but an unknown experimental factor could not be excluded. Roughly uniform sequencing depth across donors was assumed in presence/absence analyses, although this assumption may not hold. Specific HLA alleles were associated with roughly 17,000 TCR beta sequences at a false discovery rate of 0.05 in a later analysis. Assigning TCR associations to individual alleles was difficult when HLA alleles, especially DR and DQ, strongly co-occurred. A group of highly shared sequence variants was considered likely to be a technical artifact of the sequencing pipeline.

This clone was observed a handful of times. Its antigen is not yet known. No much larger clonotype is one base removed from it; base qualities were not supplied. CDR1 SGDLS and CDR2 YYNGEE were looked up in the germline V gene. V loses 1 base, J loses 7 bases, and the germline ends lie 9 bases apart. From the cysteine through the phenylalanine, the CDR3 covers 13 amino acids. The retained sequence is limited to the CDR3, 39 bases, with the frame set at the first base. The library was made by the immunoSEQ multiplex PCR assay. For the multiplex PCR, a mixture combining 60 forward primers for TCR Vbeta segments and 13 reverse primers for TCR Jbeta segments was used. The CDR3 region of rearranged TCR beta genes was amplified from genomic DNA by a multiplex PCR assay. Amplified TCR beta libraries were sequenced as 87-base-pair reads on the Illumina HiSeq System. As for the original processing: Across the 670 or so repertoires, a later analysis counted some 80 million unique TCR beta chains, approximately 12 million of which were shared by at least two donors. Raw reads were error-corrected and collapsed into unique sequences with a nearest-neighbor algorithm that merged closely related sequences to remove PCR and sequencing errors. CDR3 sequences were aligned to IMGT reference sequences to assign V, D and J gene segments. For a sequence to be retained, a match of at least six nucleotides was required to both a V gene segment and a J gene segment. A rearrangement counted as productive if the CDR3 had no stop codons and remained in frame with V and J, and every other rearrangement counted as non-productive. Following IMGT convention, CDR3 was defined as the stretch from the second conserved V-encoded cysteine up to the conserved J-encoded phenylalanine. In an earlier analysis of more than 550 of the donors, sequences lacking an unambiguous match to a single V gene segment were excluded. An earlier analysis of a few hundred of the donors called V segments functional above 56.7% productive rearrangements and segregating when the between-donor standard deviation exceeded 5%. A statistical classification framework was built for diagnosing cytomegalovirus status from the catalog of TCR beta chain sequences. V and J gene assignment, in a later analysis, came from comparing TCR nucleotide sequences with IMGT/GENE-DB human TR gene sequences. In a later analysis, CDR3 sequences and most-parsimonious VDJ recombination scenarios were assigned using the TCRdist pipeline. In a later analysis, every TCR beta chain was defined by the combination of its CDR3 amino acid sequence and its V-gene family, and reads without a unique V-gene family were dropped. To address suspected cross-contamination and a sequencing artifact, a later analysis removed around 600 highly shared, low-generation-probability nucleotide sequences. For each public chain, a later analysis derived a clonal expansion index from normalized ranks of inferred template counts within each repertoire. Generation probabilities in a later analysis came from a VDJ recombination model fitted to out-of-frame rearrangements, and those results were checked against IGoR. A later analysis scored TCR-TCR, TCR-HLA and TCR-CMV co-occurrence with hypergeometric tests, applying a repertoire-size bias correction to TCR pairs. In a later analysis, false discovery rates were estimated by permuting HLA or CMV assignments 20 times. In a later analysis, co-occurring TCRs were grouped using DBSCAN, and TCRdist sequence similarity was added for clustering within HLA-allele-positive subsets. Repertoires with fewer than 30,000 or more than 120,000 public chains were left out of co-occurrence clustering, as were four to six repertoires with anomalous nucleotide sharing. TCRdb provides this immuneACCESS table in a form limited to in-frame rearrangements. Some clones are lacking; in checked studies, under half of them reflect an unresolved V gene, and why the rest are absent is not known. V and J calls and clone size are copied from that table; D and trimming were computed from the DNA. The sample includes 120,000 or so clones, with around 84% observed a single time. The top ten clones comprise 6.3% of the sample.

The cohort consisted of 666 healthy bone marrow donors. At the time of sampling, all cohort members were nominally healthy, though unrecorded immune exposures were likely present. The donor was CMV seronegative and belonged to the group of 350 to 400 seronegative cohort members. Every donor gave a peripheral blood sample, and the peripheral blood mononuclear cells from that sample were used for TCR beta sequencing. The Qiagen DNeasy Blood Extraction Kit was used to extract genomic DNA from the blood cell samples. The clonotype was recovered from a middle-aged woman in good health and CMV-seronegative. Sequenced: PBMCs. The rearrangement joined TRBV9 to TRBJ2-1; the D gene assignment is ambiguous. Here the CDR3 is given as CASSVFQDNEQFF. DNA sequence: TGTGCCAGCAGCGTATTTCAGGATAATGAGCAGTTCTTC.